The TCR beta chain described here comes from a study of OX40 agonist ivuxolimab in advanced cancers. General study points: Doses of 0.1 to 3.0 mg/kg were accompanied by clonal expansion of CD4+ and CD8+ blood T cells by week 6. Patients with a partial response at 0.1-3.0 mg/kg had among the lowest clonal expansion.

A history of autoimmune disease or systemic immunosuppression excluded patients. Baseline, cycle 4 day 1, and cycle 7 day 1 were the blood sampling points. The assay was immunoSEQ multiplex PCR, and TCRdb's table has in-frame clones only and misses some. Here the sample spans 70,000 or so clones, 70% to 90% being singletons. For this clone: Antigen specificity is unknown.

The origin of this receptor is an adult with an advanced solid tumor such as melanoma, head and neck, liver or kidney cancer. The material sequenced was CD4+ or CD8+ T cells sorted from blood, taken in a trial of the OX40 agonist ivuxolimab.

The CDR3 region has the DNA TGTGCCAGCAGCTTCCAGGGGGGAGACACTGAAGCTTTCTTT. It translates to CASSFQGGDTEAFF. This rearrangement joins TRBV7-8 to TRBJ1-1, with 7 positions matching TRBD1. The germline V gene has CDR1 SGHVS and CDR2 FQNEAQ. The V segment lost 3 bases and the J segment 3 bases; nucleotides outside the gene matches: 4. This CDR3 comprises 14 residues.